Listed here are 8 T cell receptor beta chains from one sample, sequenced in a study of T-cell reconstitution after alpha-beta-depleted transplantation in children. It was with unique molecular identifiers that the TCRbeta library was prepared. A single record per CDR3 protein comes from TCRdb applying MiXCR to the PCR reads. Of 490,000 or so distinct CDR3 sequences listed, around 12% are singletons. The sample here was PBMCs from the stem cell graft donor, taken from the stem cell graft. These receptors all stem from a human donor who donated a stem cell graft to a child with combined immunodeficiency.

The chain recombines TRBV3-1 with TRBJ2-7; 8 bases map to TRBD2. The CDR3 extends over 13 amino acids. In germline, CDR1 is LGHDT, CDR2 YNNKEL (reference sequence). CDR3 loop: CASGTSDTYEQYF. The CDR3 DNA is TGTGCTTCAGGGACTAGTGATACCTACGAGCAGTACTTC.

There are many counts of this clonotype. The chain couples TRBV4-2 to TRBJ2-7, with 11 nucleotides matching TRBD2. The CDR3 length is 16 residues. The junction had 2 bases not matched to a gene; V was cut back by 0 bases and J by 1 base. The V gene's germline CDR1 is LGHNA and CDR2 YNFKEQ. The CDR3 DNA reads TGTGCCAGCAGCCAAGATCCTAGCGGGGGGTCCTACGAGCAGTACTTC. Amino acid sequence: CASSQDPSGGSYEQYF.

This clonotype was detected a few times. V and J are TRBV9 and TRBJ2-2, with a weak D call TRBD2 (5 bases). The CDR3 loop spans 13 amino acids. Germline V gives CDR1 SGDLS, CDR2 YYNGEE. V gave up 6 bases and J gave up 5 bases, with 11 bases separating them. The CDR3 sequence: CASTNRGTGELFF. CDR3 coding DNA: TGTGCCAGCACCAACCGGGGTACCGGGGAGCTGTTTTTT. Using reference TRBV9 and TRBJ2-2 for the parts outside the CDR3, the full variable domain is DSGVTQTPKHLITATGQRVTLRCSPRSGDLSVYWYQQSLDQGLQFLIQYYNGEERAKGNILERFSAQQFPDLHSELNLSSLELGDSALYFCASTNRGTGELFFGEGSRLTVL.

The chain couples TRBV29-1 to TRBJ2-7, with D perhaps TRBD1 (6 bases). The CDR3 runs 12 residues. Germline V gene lookup returns CDR1 SQVTM and CDR2 ANQGSEA. Trimming left V 6 bases short and J 4 bases short, with 13 bases between. The DNA of the CDR3 is TGCAGCGTAGCCGGGACACCTTACGAGCAGTACTTC. Protein sequence: CSVAGTPYEQYF.

The table lists this clonotype with many counts. The CDR3 sequence: CASSPGGGPQETQYF. DNA for the CDR3: TGCGCCAGCAGCCCTGGTGGTGGACCCCAAGAGACCCAGTACTTC. The chain carries TRBV5-1 and TRBJ2-5; D is unresolved. The CDR3 loop spans 15 amino acids. Deletions cut 4 bases from V and 1 base from J, with 14 bases between. Germline CDR1 is SGHRS and CDR2 is YFSETQ.

CDR3 nucleotide sequence: TGTGCCAGCAGCCCCGGACTAGCGGGGGCCCTCACAGATACGCAGTATTTT. Translating it yields CASSPGLAGALTDTQYF. This sequence joins TRBV9 and TRBJ2-3; 13 bases are shared with TRBD2. Germline V CDR1 and CDR2: SGDLS, YYNGEE. V lost 4 bases, J lost 2 bases, and 7 bases stayed unmatched. This CDR3 contains 17 residues.

The chain employs TRBV7-2 and TRBJ2-3; no clear D gene. The CDR3 covers 14 residues. With 5 bases removed from V and 4 bases from J, the gap between germline ends came to 13 bases. The germline gives CDR1 SGHTA, CDR2 FQGNSA. This CDR3 reads CASSTQTSSDTQYF. In DNA, the CDR3 is TGTGCCAGCAGCACCCAGACAAGCTCAGATACGCAGTATTTT.

This chain links TRBV7-3 with TRBJ2-1; 7 nucleotides align to TRBD2. The V segment lost 4 bases and the J segment 5 bases; nucleotides outside the gene matches: 8. This CDR3 contains 15 residues. Germline CDR1 SGHTA, CDR2 FQGTGA. The DNA of the CDR3 is TGTGCCAGCAGCTCCCTAACGGGAGGCCACAATGAGCAGTTCTTC. Its translation is CASSSLTGGHNEQFF.